This TCR beta chain was recovered during a study of blood T cells in healthy people across ages. V lost 2 bases, J lost 4 bases, and 8 bases lay in between. The CDR3 spans 13 residues. Sample-barcoded 5' priming and a J-beta primer mix drove a second PCR of roughly 6 to 12 cycles. Template switching added a 12-random-nucleotide identifier to every cDNA molecule. MiXCR, applied by TCRdb to the 5' RACE reads, yields one record per CDR3 protein. The repertoire has fewer than 900,000 distinct CDR3 sequences, roughly 34% of them found once; the top ten carry roughly 13%. This clonotype was seen only a few times.

This chain uses TRBV12-3 or TRBV12-4 with TRBJ1-1, with D unclear. Source material: blood. This clonotype was sampled from a man in his late teens or twenties in good health. CDR3: CASSLWRGTEAFF. CDR3 nucleotide sequence: TGTGCCAGCAGTTTATGGCGGGGCACTGAAGCTTTCTTT.